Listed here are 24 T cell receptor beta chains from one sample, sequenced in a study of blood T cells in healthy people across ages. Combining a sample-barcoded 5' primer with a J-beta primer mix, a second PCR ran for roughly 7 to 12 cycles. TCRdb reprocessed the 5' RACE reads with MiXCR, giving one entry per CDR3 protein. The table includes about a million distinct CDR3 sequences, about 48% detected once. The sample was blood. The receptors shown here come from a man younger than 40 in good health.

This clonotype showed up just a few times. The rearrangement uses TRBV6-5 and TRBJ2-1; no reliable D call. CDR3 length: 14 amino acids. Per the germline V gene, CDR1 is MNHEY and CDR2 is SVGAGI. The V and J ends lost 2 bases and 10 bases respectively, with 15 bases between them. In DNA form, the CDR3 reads TGTGCCAGCAGTTACGCTTGGGCTAGTGGGGAGCAGTTCTTC. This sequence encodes CASSYAWASGEQFF.

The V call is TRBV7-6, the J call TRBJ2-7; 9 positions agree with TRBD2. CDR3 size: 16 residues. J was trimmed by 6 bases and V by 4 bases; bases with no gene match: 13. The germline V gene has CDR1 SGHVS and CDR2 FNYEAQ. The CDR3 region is CASSSIRGLAIGEQYF. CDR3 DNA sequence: TGTGCCAGCAGCTCCATCCGAGGACTAGCGATCGGCGAGCAGTACTTC.

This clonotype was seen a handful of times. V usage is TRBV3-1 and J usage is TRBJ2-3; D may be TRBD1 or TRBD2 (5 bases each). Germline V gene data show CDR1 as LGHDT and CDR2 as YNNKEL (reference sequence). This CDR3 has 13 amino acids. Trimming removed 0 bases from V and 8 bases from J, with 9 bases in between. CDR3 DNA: TGTGCCAGCAGCCAAGATCAGAGGGGTACGCAGTATTTT. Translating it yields CASSQDQRGTQYF.

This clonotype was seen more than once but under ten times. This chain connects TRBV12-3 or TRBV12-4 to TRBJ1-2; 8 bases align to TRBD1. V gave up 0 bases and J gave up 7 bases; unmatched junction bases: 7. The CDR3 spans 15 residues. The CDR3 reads CASSLAPTGAGGYTF. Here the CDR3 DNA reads TGTGCCAGCAGTTTAGCACCGACAGGGGCCGGTGGCTACACCTTC.

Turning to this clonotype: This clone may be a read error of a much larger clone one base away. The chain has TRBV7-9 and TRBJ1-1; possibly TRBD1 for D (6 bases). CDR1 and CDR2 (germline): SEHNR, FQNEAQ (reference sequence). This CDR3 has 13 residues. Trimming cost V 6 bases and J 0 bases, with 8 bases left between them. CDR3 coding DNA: TGTGCCAGCAGAGGGGGGGTGAACACTGAAGCTTTCTTT. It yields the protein CASRGGVNTEAFF.

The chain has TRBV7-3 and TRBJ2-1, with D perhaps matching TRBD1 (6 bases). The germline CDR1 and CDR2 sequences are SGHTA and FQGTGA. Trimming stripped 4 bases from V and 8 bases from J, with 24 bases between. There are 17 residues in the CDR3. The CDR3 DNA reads TGTGCCAGCAGCTCAGGCGAGGTTACAGGGTCTTTGGATGAGCAGTTCTTC. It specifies CASSSGEVTGSLDEQFF.

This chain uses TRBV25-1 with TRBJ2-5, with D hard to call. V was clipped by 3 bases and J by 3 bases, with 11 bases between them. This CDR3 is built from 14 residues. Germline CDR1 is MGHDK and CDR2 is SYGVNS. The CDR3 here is CASSDGIVEETQYF. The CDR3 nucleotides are TGTGCCAGCAGTGACGGCATTGTTGAAGAGACCCAGTACTTC.

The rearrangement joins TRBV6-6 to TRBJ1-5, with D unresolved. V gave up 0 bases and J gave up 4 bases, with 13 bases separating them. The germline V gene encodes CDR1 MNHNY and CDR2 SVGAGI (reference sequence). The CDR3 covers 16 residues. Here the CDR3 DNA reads TGTGCCAGCAGTTACTCGTTAACGGGGAGAAATCAGCCCCAGCATTTT. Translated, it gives CASSYSLTGRNQPQHF.

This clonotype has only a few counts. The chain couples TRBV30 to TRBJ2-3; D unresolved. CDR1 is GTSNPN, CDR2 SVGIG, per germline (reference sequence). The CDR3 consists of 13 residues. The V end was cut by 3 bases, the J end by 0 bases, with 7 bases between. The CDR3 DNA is TGTGCCTGGAGCGTTAGTAGCACAGATACGCAGTATTTT. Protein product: CAWSVSSTDTQYF.

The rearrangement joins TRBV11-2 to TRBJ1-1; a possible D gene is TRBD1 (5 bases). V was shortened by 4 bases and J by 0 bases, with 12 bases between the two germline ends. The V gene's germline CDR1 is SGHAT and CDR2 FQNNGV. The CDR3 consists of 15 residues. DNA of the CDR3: TGTGCCAGCAGCTGGGCCGGGACGGTGAACACTGAAGCTTTCTTT. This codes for CASSWAGTVNTEAFF.

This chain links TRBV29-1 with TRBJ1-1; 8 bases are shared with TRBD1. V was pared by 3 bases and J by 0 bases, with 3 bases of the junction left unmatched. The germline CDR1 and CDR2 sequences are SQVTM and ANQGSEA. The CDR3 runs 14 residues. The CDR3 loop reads CSVDPGQVNTEAFF. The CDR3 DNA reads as TGCAGCGTTGATCCGGGACAGGTGAACACTGAAGCTTTCTTT. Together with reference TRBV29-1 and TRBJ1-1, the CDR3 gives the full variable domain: SAVISQKPSRDICQRGTSLTIQCQVDSQVTMMFWYRQQPGQSLTLIATANQGSEATYESGFVIDKFPISRPNLTFSTLTVSNMSPEDSSIYLCSVDPGQVNTEAFFGQGTRLTVV.

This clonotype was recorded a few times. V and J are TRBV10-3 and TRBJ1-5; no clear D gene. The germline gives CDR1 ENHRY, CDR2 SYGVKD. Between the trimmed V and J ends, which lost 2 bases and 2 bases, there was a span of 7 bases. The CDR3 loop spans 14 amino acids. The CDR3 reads CAISEESRNQPQHF. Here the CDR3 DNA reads TGTGCCATCAGTGAGGAGTCGCGCAATCAGCCCCAGCATTTT.

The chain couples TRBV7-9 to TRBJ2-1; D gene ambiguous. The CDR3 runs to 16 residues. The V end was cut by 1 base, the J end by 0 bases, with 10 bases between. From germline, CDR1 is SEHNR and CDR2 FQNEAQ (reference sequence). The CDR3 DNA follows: TGTGCCAGCAGCTTAGAATCACAGAGCTCCTACAATGAGCAGTTCTTC. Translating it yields CASSLESQSSYNEQFF.

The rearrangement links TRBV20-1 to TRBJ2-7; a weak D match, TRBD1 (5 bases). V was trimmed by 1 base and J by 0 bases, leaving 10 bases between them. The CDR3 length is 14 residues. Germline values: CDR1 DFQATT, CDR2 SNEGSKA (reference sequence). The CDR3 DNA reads TGCAGTGCTAGAGGACAGACGTTCTCCTACGAGCAGTACTTC. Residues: CSARGQTFSYEQYF.

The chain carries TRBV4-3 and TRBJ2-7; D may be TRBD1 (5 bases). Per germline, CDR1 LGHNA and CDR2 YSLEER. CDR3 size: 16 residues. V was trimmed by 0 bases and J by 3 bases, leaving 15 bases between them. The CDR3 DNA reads TGCGCCAGCAGCCAAGATAGGGGCCAGTCTGACTACGAGCAGTACTTC. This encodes CASSQDRGQSDYEQYF.

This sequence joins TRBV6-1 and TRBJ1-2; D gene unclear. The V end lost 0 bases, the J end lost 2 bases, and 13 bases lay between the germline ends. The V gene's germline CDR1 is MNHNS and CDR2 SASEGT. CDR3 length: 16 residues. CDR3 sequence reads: CASSEALQLTNYGYTF. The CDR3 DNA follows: TGTGCCAGCAGTGAAGCGCTTCAGCTTACCAACTATGGCTACACCTTC.

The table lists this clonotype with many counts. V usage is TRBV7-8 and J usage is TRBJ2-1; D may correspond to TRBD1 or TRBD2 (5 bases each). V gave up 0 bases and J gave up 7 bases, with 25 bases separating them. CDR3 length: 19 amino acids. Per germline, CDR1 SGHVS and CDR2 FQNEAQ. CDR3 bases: TGTGCCAGCAGCTTAGCGATAGTGCATGTCCGGGGCGAACGGAATGAGCAGTTCTTC. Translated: CASSLAIVHVRGERNEQFF.

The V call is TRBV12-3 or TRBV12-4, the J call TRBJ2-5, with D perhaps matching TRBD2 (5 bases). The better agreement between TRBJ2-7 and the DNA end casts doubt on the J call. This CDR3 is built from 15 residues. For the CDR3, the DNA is TGTGCCAGCACCCAAGGACCGACCCGACTATACGAGCAGTACTTC. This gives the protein CASTQGPTRLYEQYF.

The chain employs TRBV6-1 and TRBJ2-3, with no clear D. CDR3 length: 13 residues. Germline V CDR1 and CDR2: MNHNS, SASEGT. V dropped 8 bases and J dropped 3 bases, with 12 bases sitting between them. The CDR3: CASFTGRTDTQYF. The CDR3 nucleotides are TGTGCCAGCTTTACGGGCCGTACAGATACGCAGTATTTT.

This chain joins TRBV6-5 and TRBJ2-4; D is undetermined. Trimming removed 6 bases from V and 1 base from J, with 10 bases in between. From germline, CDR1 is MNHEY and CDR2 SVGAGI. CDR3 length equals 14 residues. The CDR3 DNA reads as TGTGCCAGCAGGGCGTCTGGGGCCAAAAACATTCAGTACTTC. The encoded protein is CASRASGAKNIQYF.

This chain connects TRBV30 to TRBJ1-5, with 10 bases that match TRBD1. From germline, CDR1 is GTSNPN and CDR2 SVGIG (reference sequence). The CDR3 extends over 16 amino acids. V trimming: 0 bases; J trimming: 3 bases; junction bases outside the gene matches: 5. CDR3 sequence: CAWSVLGTGVNQPQHF. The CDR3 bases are TGTGCCTGGAGTGTACTCGGGACAGGGGTCAATCAGCCCCAGCATTTT.

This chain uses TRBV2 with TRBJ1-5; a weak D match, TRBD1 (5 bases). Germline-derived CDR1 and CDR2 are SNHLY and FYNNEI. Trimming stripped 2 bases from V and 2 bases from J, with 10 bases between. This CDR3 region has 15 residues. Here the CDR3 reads CASSERDGGNQPQHF. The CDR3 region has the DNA TGTGCCAGCAGTGAACGGGACGGCGGCAATCAGCCCCAGCATTTT. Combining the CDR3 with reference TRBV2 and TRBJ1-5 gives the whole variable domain EPEVTQTPSHQVTQMGQEVILRCVPISNHLYFYWYRQILGQKVEFLVSFYNNEISEKSEIFDDQFSVERPDGSNFTLKIRSTKLEDSAMYFCASSERDGGNQPQHFGDGTRLSIL.

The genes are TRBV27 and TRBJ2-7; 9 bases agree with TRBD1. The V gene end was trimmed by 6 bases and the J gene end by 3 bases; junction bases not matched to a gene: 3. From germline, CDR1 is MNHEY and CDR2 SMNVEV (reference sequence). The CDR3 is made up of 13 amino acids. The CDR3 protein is CASRGTGYYEQYF. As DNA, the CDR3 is TGTGCCAGCAGGGGGACAGGGTACTACGAGCAGTACTTC.

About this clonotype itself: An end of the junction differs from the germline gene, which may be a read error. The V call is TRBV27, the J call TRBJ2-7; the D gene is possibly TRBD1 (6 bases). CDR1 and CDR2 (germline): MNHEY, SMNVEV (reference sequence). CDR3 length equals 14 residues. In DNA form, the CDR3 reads TGTGCCAGCAGTTTCAGGGGACCCTCCGACGAGCAGTACTTC. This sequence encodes CASSFRGPSDEQYF.